This T cell receptor beta chain was identified in a study of neurological immune-mediated disorders. Study conclusions and caveats: None of the CDR3 amino acid sequences in expanded clones turned up in more than one subject, which points to private repertoires in all groups.

CDR3 size: 13 residues. Looked up from germline, CDR1 is ENHRY and CDR2 is SYGVKD. The V end lost 3 bases, the J end lost 7 bases, and 9 bases lay between the germline ends. In this sample, this clonotype turned up many times. The antigen is undetermined. Volunteers from a blood bank in Maryland, USA, made up the healthy controls. cDNA synthesis was performed by 5'RACE with 10-nucleotide random UMIs. The output of every sequencing run exceeded 170 million TCR-beta sequences, derived from 15-18 subjects. TCRdb ran MiXCR on the 5' RACE reads and lists one entry per CDR3 protein. This sample has 26,000 or so distinct CDR3 sequences, with 9% to 15% found just once.

The receptor was isolated from a man aged 55 to 70 in good health. The V and J genes are TRBV10-3 and TRBJ1-4; D may be TRBD1 (6 bases). The sequencing sample was made of PBMCs. CDR3 DNA: TGTGCCATCAGTGAAACAGGGCCTGAAAAACTGTTTTTT. This codes for CAISETGPEKLFF.